Sequencing of this T cell receptor (beta chain) was carried out in a study of T cell changes during pregnancy in multiple sclerosis. The ends were cut back, 1 base at V and 3 bases at J, with 16 bases in the middle. CDR3 size: 16 residues. Germline V gene lookup returns CDR1 LNHNV and CDR2 YYDKDF (reference sequence). This clone was picked up one time. Only in-frame clones appear in the TCRdb table, and some are missing; sequencing was by immunoSEQ multiplex PCR. The table includes roughly 49,000 clones, about nine tenths detected once. This sample comprised peripheral blood, obtained in the first trimester of pregnancy. The chain uses TRBV15 and TRBJ2-7, with D perhaps matching TRBD1 (5 bases). The TCR was taken from a female donor in good health, enrolled as a control in a pregnancy study. The CDR3 nucleotides are TGTGCCACCAGCAGAGGGGTGGGGCAGTCCAACTACGAGCAGTACTTC. Protein sequence: CATSRGVGQSNYEQYF.